The 16 T cell receptor beta chains below come from one sample, sequenced in a study of blood T cell repertoires in COVID-19. TCRdb keeps only in-frame clones here, not all; method: immunoSEQ multiplex PCR. The sample includes fewer than 100,000 clones, nearly 90% of them seen just once. The sequenced sample consisted of peripheral blood. These receptors came from a man aged 70 or older with acute or convalescent COVID-19.

This sequence joins TRBV6-5 and TRBJ2-7; the D gene is possibly TRBD1 (5 bases). CDR3 length: 12 amino acids. CDR1 is MNHEY, CDR2 SVGAGI, per germline. Trimming took 8 bases from V and 0 from J, leaving 8 bases between them. The CDR3 nucleotides read TGTGCCAGCCTAGGGGACTCCTACGAGCAGTACTTC. This codes for CASLGDSYEQYF.

The rearrangement uses TRBV24-1 and TRBJ1-2, with D maybe TRBD1 (5 bases). This CDR3 has 13 amino acids. Trimming cost V 3 bases and J 5 bases, with 9 bases left between them. Germline-derived CDR1 and CDR2 are KGHDR and SFDVKD. CDR3 loop: CATSDGTAYGYTF. In DNA form, the CDR3 reads TGTGCCACCAGTGATGGGACTGCGTATGGCTACACCTTC.

In nucleotides, the CDR3 is TGTGCCAGCAGCTTAGCGGGGACAGGGGGAAAATATAGCAATCAGCCCCAGCATTTT. This gives the protein CASSLAGTGGKYSNQPQHF. The V gene is TRBV7-6, the J gene TRBJ1-5; TRBD1 matches at 11 bases. The germline CDR1 and CDR2 sequences are SGHVS and FNYEAQ. There are 19 residues in the CDR3. Trimming cost V 0 bases and J 0 bases; bases outside gene matches: 7.

The rearrangement joins TRBV2 to TRBJ1-6; TRBD1 matches at 7 bases. The V segment lost 7 bases and the J segment 8 bases; nucleotides outside the gene matches: 8. This CDR3 region has 14 residues. Germline assignment: CDR1 SNHLY and CDR2 FYNNEI. The CDR3 region has the DNA TGTGCCAGCACCCCTAGGACAGGCGATTCACCCCTCCACTTT. Translating it yields CASTPRTGDSPLHF.

V usage is TRBV11-3 and J usage is TRBJ2-2; TRBD1 might be the D (5 bases). CDR3 size: 13 residues. Germline V gene sequence: CDR1 SGHNT, CDR2 YENEEA. V was shortened by 4 bases and J by 5 bases, with 8 bases between the two germline ends. CDR3 loop: CASSSQDTGELFF. CDR3 bases: TGTGCCAGCAGCTCACAGGATACCGGGGAGCTGTTTTTT.

The CDR3 coding sequence is TGTGCCACCAGCAGGCACCAGGGGTCTAGCACAGATACGCAGTATTTT. Its protein product is CATSRHQGSSTDTQYF. V is TRBV15 and J is TRBJ2-3, with a tentative D call TRBD1 (6 bases). The CDR3 loop spans 16 amino acids. V was clipped by 3 bases and J by 0 bases, with 13 bases between them. From germline, CDR1 is LNHNV and CDR2 YYDKDF (reference sequence).

Note on this clone: A much bigger clone sits one base away, suggesting this may be a read error. This sequence joins TRBV2 and TRBJ2-3, with TRBD2 identical over 7 bases. V gave up 3 bases and J gave up 1 base; unmatched junction bases: 1. Germline values: CDR1 SNHLY, CDR2 FYNNEI. This CDR3 has 14 amino acids. Here the CDR3 reads CASSEGGGTDTQYF. The CDR3 nucleotides are TGTGCCAGCAGTGAGGGGGGGGGCACAGATACGCAGTATTTT.

The rearrangement joins TRBV3-1 (or the pseudogene TRBV3-2) to TRBJ1-1; 11 positions match TRBD1. CDR1 LGHDT and CDR2 YNNKEL come from the germline V gene (reference sequence). The trim removed 4 bases at V and 7 bases at J, leaving 5 bases unmatched. The CDR3 length is 14 residues. The DNA for the CDR3 is TGTGCCAGCAGCCCAGGGGACAGGGGGAGTGAAGCTTTCTTT. Translating it yields CASSPGDRGSEAFF.

Here the CDR3 DNA reads TGTGCCAGCAGTTTAGTTCAGGGATCCGAGCAGTACGTC. It translates to CASSLVQGSEQYV. The chain carries TRBV12-3 or TRBV12-4 and TRBJ2-7, with D tentatively TRBD1 (5 bases). There are 13 residues in the CDR3. V was cut by 1 base and J by 6 bases, with 10 bases left in between.

Worth noting for this clone: Other DNA sequences within the sample encode an identical CDR3. The J gene is TRBJ2-2, the V gene TRBV5-1; D not certain. The length of the CDR3 is 15 residues. V was cut by 0 bases and J by 0 bases, with 6 bases left in between. Germline V CDR1 and CDR2: SGHRS, YFSETQ. This chain's CDR3 is CASSLDGANTGELFF. The CDR3 DNA sequence: TGCGCCAGCAGCTTGGACGGAGCGAACACCGGGGAGCTGTTTTTT.

The genes are TRBV5-1 and TRBJ1-5; tentatively, D is TRBD1 (5 bases). There are 15 residues in the CDR3. The germline gives CDR1 SGHRS, CDR2 YFSETQ. The V end was cut by 0 bases, the J end by 5 bases, with 12 bases between. CDR3 in amino acids: CASSLDGGGDQPQHF. The CDR3 DNA sequence: TGCGCCAGCAGCTTGGATGGGGGAGGGGATCAGCCCCAGCATTTT.

This clone was seen just once. This chain joins TRBV5-4 and TRBJ1-2; a weak D match, TRBD1 (5 bases). From germline, CDR1 is SGHNT and CDR2 YYREEE (reference sequence). Between the trimmed V and J ends, which lost 4 bases and 4 bases, there was a span of 14 bases. The CDR3 sequence is 14 residues long. The DNA for the CDR3 is TGTGCCAGCAGCGCCCTTGCGGGGGGCTATGGCTACACCTTC. Its protein is CASSALAGGYGYTF. Supplemented by reference TRBV5-4 and TRBJ1-2, the full variable domain reads ETGVTQSPTHLIKTRGQQVTLRCSSQSGHNTVSWYQQALGQGPQFIFQYYREEENGRGNFPPRFSGLQFPNYSSELNVNALELDDSALYLCASSALAGGYGYTFGSGTRLTVV.

The J gene is TRBJ1-2, the V gene TRBV5-1, with a tentative D call TRBD1 (5 bases). The CDR3 totals 17 residues. V lost 4 bases and J lost 2, with 21 bases in between. Germline-derived CDR1 and CDR2 are SGHRS and YFSETQ. For the CDR3, the DNA is TGCGCCAGCAGCGGTACACCGAATAGACAGATAAACTATGGCTACACCTTC. As protein: CASSGTPNRQINYGYTF.

This rearrangement joins TRBV18 to TRBJ2-7, with D possibly being TRBD2 (5 bases). CDR3 length equals 12 residues. V was trimmed by 3 bases and J by 6 bases, leaving 9 bases between them. Germline CDR1 reads KGHSH; CDR2 reads LQKENI. CDR3 sequence: CASSPSGIEQYV. Here the CDR3 DNA reads TGTGCCAGCTCACCGTCGGGAATCGAGCAGTACGTC.

The sample holds a few counts of this clone. The V call is TRBV9, the J call TRBJ2-2; a possible D gene is TRBD1 (5 bases). Trimming removed 0 bases at V and 4 bases at J, with 19 bases between. Germline V gene data show CDR1 as SGDLS and CDR2 as YYNGEE. The CDR3 runs 18 residues. The CDR3 protein is CASSVARVGAGPTGELFF. The CDR3 nucleotides are TGTGCCAGCAGCGTAGCCCGGGTTGGGGCAGGACCCACCGGGGAGCTGTTTTTT.

This chain links TRBV5-1 with TRBJ2-7, with a weak D call TRBD1 (5 bases). From germline, CDR1 is SGHRS and CDR2 YFSETQ. CDR3 length equals 14 residues. Trimming stripped 4 bases from V and 3 bases from J, with 14 bases between. CDR3 loop: CASSQQGNHYEQYF. The CDR3 DNA sequence: TGCGCCAGCAGCCAGCAGGGCAATCACTACGAGCAGTACTTC. Full variable domain (remainder filled in from reference TRBV5-1 and TRBJ2-7): KAGVTQTPRYLIKTRGQQVTLSCSPISGHRSVSWYQQTPGQGLQFLFEYFSETQRNKGNFPGRFSGRQFSNSRSEMNVSTLELGDSALYLCASSQQGNHYEQYFGPGTRLTVT.